This T cell receptor beta chain was identified during a study of blood T cell repertoires in COVID-19. Overall study context: Researchers got acute and convalescent COVID-19 samples from the United States, Italy and Spain. PBMCs, B-cell-depleted T cells, or T cells provided the cDNA or gDNA that made up the material.

The germline CDR1 and CDR2 sequences are MGHDK and SYGVNS. This CDR3 is built from 12 residues. V lost 5 bases and J 6 bases, leaving 11 bases between the germline ends. How the authors handled the data: Estimated nucleated cell counts came from reference gene primer amplification. Measured with immunoSEQ multiplex PCR; TCRdb has only the in-frame clones, and not every one. Clone size and V and J calls were adopted from that table, with D and trimming inferred from the DNA. The data hold some 110,000 clones, with around 80% observed a single time. Sequenced sample: peripheral blood. The TCR originated in a man aged 65 to 79 with active or convalescent COVID-19. This rearrangement joins TRBV25-1 to TRBJ2-7; D is unresolved. Here the CDR3 reads CASSSGTAEQYF. CDR3 bases: TGTGCCAGCAGTTCAGGCACTGCCGAGCAGTACTTC.